One sample yielded the 6 T cell receptor beta chains listed below, sequenced in a study of blood T cell repertoires in COVID-19. Measured with immunoSEQ multiplex PCR; TCRdb has only the in-frame clones, and not every one. This table has about 670,000 clones, approximately 90% appearing once. Sample: peripheral blood. Receptors originate from a woman between 18 and 30 years old with acute or convalescent COVID-19.

The genes are TRBV6-5 and TRBJ1-5, with TRBD1 identical over 9 bases. The CDR3 totals 14 residues. From germline, CDR1 is MNHEY and CDR2 SVGAGI. Unmatched junction bases numbered 10, after V lost 10 bases and J lost 6 bases. CDR3 sequence reads: CATAQQGAGQPQHF. CDR3 in DNA: TGTGCCACCGCACAACAGGGGGCGGGTCAGCCCCAGCATTTT.

This rearrangement joins TRBV28 to TRBJ1-2; 8 nucleotides match TRBD1. With 2 bases clipped from V and 3 bases from J, the junction kept 2 bases outside the gene matches. The CDR3 loop spans 14 amino acids. Germline CDR1 MDHEN, CDR2 SYDVKM. CDR3 DNA sequence: TGTGCCAGCAGTTTACAGGGGGCAGACTATGGCTACACCTTC. It translates to CASSLQGADYGYTF.

The table lists this clone with a count of one. This chain uses TRBV6-5 with TRBJ2-1, with 9 bases fitting TRBD1. There are 15 residues in the CDR3. J gave up 8 bases and V 6 bases, and 11 bases lay outside the gene matches. Germline assignment: CDR1 MNHEY and CDR2 SVGAGI. The CDR3 sequence is CASRFRDRVIYEQFF. For the CDR3, the DNA is TGTGCCAGCAGGTTCCGGGACAGGGTCATCTATGAGCAGTTCTTC.

The chain carries TRBV30 and TRBJ1-6, with D perhaps matching TRBD1 (5 bases). The germline CDR1 and CDR2 sequences are GTSNPN and SVGIG (reference sequence). The CDR3 is made up of 19 amino acids. V was cut by 0 bases and J by 5 bases, with 23 bases left in between. The CDR3 region has the DNA TGTGCCTGGAGTGTACTCGGGGGGACTCAAAGTGGGGATAATTCACCCCTCCACTTT. It is translated as CAWSVLGGTQSGDNSPLHF.

The chain couples TRBV9 to TRBJ1-1, with 9 bases lining up with TRBD1. The CDR3 spans 14 residues. Germline V gene sequence: CDR1 SGDLS, CDR2 YYNGEE. V lost 4 bases, J lost 5 bases, and 6 bases stayed unmatched. The CDR3 reads CASSRTTGGTEAFF. The CDR3 bases are TGTGCCAGCAGCCGTACGACAGGGGGGACTGAAGCTTTCTTT.

J is TRBJ1-2 and V is TRBV10-3; 10 positions agree with TRBD1. The J segment lost 8 bases and the V segment lost 5 bases, leaving 11 bases of the junction unmatched. Germline V CDR1 and CDR2: ENHRY, SYGVKD. The CDR3 loop spans 15 amino acids. CDR3 nucleotides: TGTGCCATCAGTATAGGGCGACAGGGGGCTGTGGGCTACACCTTC. It specifies CAISIGRQGAVGYTF.